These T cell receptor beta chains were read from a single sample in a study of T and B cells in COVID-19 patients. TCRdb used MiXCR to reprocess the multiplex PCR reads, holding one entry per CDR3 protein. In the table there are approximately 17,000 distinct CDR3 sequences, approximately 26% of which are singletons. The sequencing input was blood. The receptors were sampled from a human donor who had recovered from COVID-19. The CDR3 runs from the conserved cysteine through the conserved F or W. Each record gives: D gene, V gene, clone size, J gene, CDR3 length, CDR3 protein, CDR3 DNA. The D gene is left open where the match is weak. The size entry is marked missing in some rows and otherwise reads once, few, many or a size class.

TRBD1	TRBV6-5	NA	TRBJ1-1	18	CASSRPGTGGVMNTEAFF	TGTGCCAGCAGTCGTCCCGGGACAGGGGGCGTAATGAACACTGAAGCTTTCTTT
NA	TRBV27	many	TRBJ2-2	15	CASSFKQGNTGELFF	TGTGCCAGCAGTTTTAAGCAGGGGAACACCGGGGAGCTGTTTTTT
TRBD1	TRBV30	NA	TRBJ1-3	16	CAWSPVLTGGGNTIYF	TGTGCCTGGAGCCCCGTTCTGACAGGGGGCGGAAACACCATATATTTT
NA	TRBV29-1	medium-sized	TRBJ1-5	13	CSVADSSWGPQHF	TGCAGCGTTGCCGACAGCTCTTGGGGGCCCCAGCATTTT
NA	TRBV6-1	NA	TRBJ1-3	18	CASSYSRRTADSGNTIYF	TGTGCCAGCAGTTACTCACGTAGGACAGCGGACTCTGGAAACACCATATATTTT
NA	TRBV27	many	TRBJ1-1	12	CASSLGGRAAFF	TGTGCCAGCAGTTTAGGCGGGAGGGCGGCTTTCTTT
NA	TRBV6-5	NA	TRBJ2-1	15	CASSSVRGVYNEEFF	TGTGCCAGCAGCTCAGTTAGAGGCGTCTACAATGAGGAGTTCTTC
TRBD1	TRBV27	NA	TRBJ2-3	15	CASSYRGFPTDTQYF	TGTGCCAGCAGTTACAGGGGATTTCCCACAGATACGCAGTATTTT
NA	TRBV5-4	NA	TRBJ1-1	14	CASSFRRMNTEAFF	TGTGCCAGCAGCTTTCGACGGATGAACACTGAAGCTTTCTTT
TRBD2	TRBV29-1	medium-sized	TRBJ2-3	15	CSVKTSGASTDTQYF	TGCAGCGTCAAAACTAGCGGGGCTAGCACAGATACGCAGTATTTT